The clone carrying this TCR beta chain was picked up a small number of times. The sample comes from a study of T-cell reconstitution after alpha-beta-depleted transplantation in children. A library of TCRbeta sequences, prepared with unique molecular identifiers, was generated. Each CDR3 protein gets one entry after TCRdb re-called the PCR reads with MiXCR. This table has approximately 83,000 distinct CDR3 sequences, more than 10% appearing once. This CDR3 is 16 amino acids long. V was pared by 4 bases and J by 7 bases, with 22 bases between. This material consisted of PBMCs from the stem cell graft donor, taken from the stem cell graft. The chain employs TRBV12-3 or TRBV12-4 and TRBJ1-2, with D tentatively TRBD1 (5 bases). This receptor was obtained from a human donor who donated a stem cell graft to a child with inherited bone marrow failure. CDR3 in amino acids: CASSSPRDGGRIGYTF. The CDR3 DNA reads as TGTGCCAGCAGTTCGCCTAGGGACGGTGGACGAATTGGCTACACCTTC.